This T cell receptor (beta chain) was observed in a study of blood T cells in healthy people across ages. Study information: About one barcoded beta molecule per two T cells was the capture yield of template switching.

Germline trimming cut 4 bases from V and 0 bases from J; bases unmatched to any gene: 3. Germline assignment: CDR1 SGHTA and CDR2 FQGTGA. This CDR3 has 17 residues. A second PCR of roughly 7 to 11 cycles used a sample-barcoded 5' primer and a J-beta primer mix. Each sample yielded at least 3 million CDR3-containing paired-end reads. TCRdb redid the calling of the 5' RACE reads with MiXCR, one entry per CDR3 protein. The data show 650,000 to 800,000 distinct CDR3 sequences, roughly 44% seen once. Ten milliliters of peripheral blood were drawn from each donor. Per individual sample, total RNA of at least 6 micrograms was extracted. This clonotype was observed many times.

Sequencing was done on a sample of blood. The chain combines TRBV7-3 with TRBJ2-1; 13 bases agree with TRBD2. The TCR originated in a man in his sixties in good health. The CDR3 sequence is CASSSGLAGLSYNEQFF. The CDR3 DNA is TGTGCCAGCAGCTCGGGACTAGCGGGGCTCTCCTACAATGAGCAGTTCTTC.